This is a list of T cell receptor beta chains from one sample in a study of shared clonotypes between healthy human individuals. The table came from immunoSEQ multiplex PCR; TCRdb's copy has only in-frame clones and leaves some out. The sample contains around 200,000 clones, 90% to 95% of which appear only once. Sequenced: naive CD4+ T cells sorted from blood. Receptors originate from a woman in her twenties or thirties in good health. CDR3s include the opening cysteine and the closing phenylalanine or tryptophan. The order of the fields is clone size, CDR3 length, D gene, V gene, J gene, CDR3 protein, CDR3 DNA. D genes are given only for firm matches. Clone size is shown for a subset of rows, as once, few, many or a class of expanded clone.

abundance: -
len: 15
d_gene: -
v_gene: TRBV2
j_gene: TRBJ1-1
CDR3aa: CASRGGRGQNTEAFF
CDR3nt: TGTGCCAGCAGGGGAGGTCGGGGGCAGAACACTGAAGCTTTCTTT

abundance: once
len: 14
d_gene: -
v_gene: TRBV28
j_gene: TRBJ2-7
CDR3aa: CASSSPGPSYEQYF
CDR3nt: TGTGCCAGCAGCTCTCCGGGACCTTCCTACGAGCAGTACTTC

abundance: -
len: 16
d_gene: -
v_gene: TRBV11-2
j_gene: TRBJ1-3
CDR3aa: CASSLRGQFSGNTIYF
CDR3nt: TGTGCCAGCAGCTTAAGGGGCCAGTTCTCTGGAAACACCATATATTTT

abundance: -
len: 17
d_gene: TRBD2
v_gene: TRBV5-1
j_gene: TRBJ2-3
CDR3aa: CASSSFGTSGLTDTQYF
CDR3nt: TGCGCCAGCAGCTCCTTCGGGACTAGCGGACTCACAGATACGCAGTATTTT

abundance: -
len: 15
d_gene: -
v_gene: TRBV15
j_gene: TRBJ2-6
CDR3aa: CATSRDLEGANVLTF
CDR3nt: TGTGCCACCAGCAGAGATCTGGAGGGGGCCAACGTCCTGACTTTC

abundance: -
len: 16
d_gene: -
v_gene: TRBV21-1
j_gene: TRBJ1-5
CDR3aa: CASSKRGDRSHQPQHF
CDR3nt: TGTGCCAGCAGCAAAAGAGGGGACAGGTCCCATCAGCCCCAGCATTTT

abundance: -
len: 17
d_gene: TRBD2
v_gene: TRBV5-1
j_gene: TRBJ2-1
CDR3aa: CASSLVRTSGGYNEQFF
CDR3nt: TGCGCCAGCAGCTTGGTAAGGACTAGCGGGGGCTACAATGAGCAGTTCTTC

abundance: -
len: 12
d_gene: -
v_gene: TRBV4-1
j_gene: TRBJ1-4
CDR3aa: CASSQEEEKLFF
CDR3nt: TGCGCCAGCAGCCAAGAAGAAGAAAAACTGTTTTTT

abundance: -
len: 15
d_gene: -
v_gene: TRBV4-1
j_gene: TRBJ2-5
CDR3aa: CASSQYPGDYETQYF
CDR3nt: TGCGCCAGCAGCCAATATCCGGGAGATTATGAGACCCAGTACTTC

abundance: -
len: 13
d_gene: TRBD1
v_gene: TRBV2
j_gene: TRBJ2-7
CDR3aa: CASSRQGASEQYF
CDR3nt: TGTGCCAGCAGTCGACAGGGGGCTTCCGAGCAGTACTTC

abundance: few
len: 12
d_gene: TRBD1
v_gene: TRBV10-3
j_gene: TRBJ2-7
CDR3aa: CATRTGSYEQYF
CDR3nt: TGTGCCACAAGGACAGGGTCCTACGAGCAGTACTTC

abundance: -
len: 15
d_gene: TRBD2
v_gene: TRBV18
j_gene: TRBJ2-3
CDR3aa: CASFTGGTISDTQYF
CDR3nt: TGTGCCAGCTTCACGGGCGGGACTATTTCAGATACGCAGTATTTT

abundance: -
len: 15
d_gene: TRBD1
v_gene: TRBV28
j_gene: TRBJ1-5
CDR3aa: CASSPRGTGVRPQHF
CDR3nt: TGTGCCAGCAGTCCCAGGGGGACGGGCGTGCGGCCCCAGCATTTT

abundance: -
len: 11
d_gene: -
v_gene: TRBV27
j_gene: TRBJ1-1
CDR3aa: CASKVHTEAFF
CDR3nt: TGTGCCAGCAAAGTACACACTGAAGCTTTCTTT

abundance: once
len: 15
d_gene: TRBD2
v_gene: TRBV28
j_gene: TRBJ2-7
CDR3aa: CASSSPRGGNGEQYF
CDR3nt: TGTGCCAGCAGTTCTCCGCGCGGGGGAAACGGCGAGCAGTACTTC